This T cell receptor (beta chain) was profiled in a study of long-term antiretroviral therapy in people with HIV. Overall study: First collections came about a decade before the 2015 immediate-ART recommendation. Overall study findings and caveats: Post-treatment diversity went higher with ART but stayed below transplant donor controls.

The germline V gene encodes CDR1 MNHEY and CDR2 SVGAGI. The V end lost 10 bases, the J end lost 4 bases, and 13 bases lay between the germline ends. The CDR3 is 12 amino acids. Sequencing relied on immunoSEQ assay v3.0, run at survey level. Sequencing was directed toward roughly 35,000-55,000 T-cell genomes in each sample. The table came from immunoSEQ multiplex PCR; TCRdb's copy has only in-frame clones and leaves some out. The sample gives tens of thousands of clones, 94% of which show up once; around 2.1% is in the top ten. The United States was where all participants with HIV were treated. As concerns this clone: Its antigen is currently unknown.

The TCR comes from a man younger than 40 with HIV. The V call is TRBV6-5, the J call TRBJ1-1; a weak D match, TRBD1 (5 bases). The sequences come from unsorted PBMCs, collected 9 to 9.5 years after starting antiretroviral therapy. CDR3 region: CATGAGGTEAFF. The CDR3 region has the DNA TGTGCCACCGGGGCGGGCGGCACTGAAGCTTTCTTT.